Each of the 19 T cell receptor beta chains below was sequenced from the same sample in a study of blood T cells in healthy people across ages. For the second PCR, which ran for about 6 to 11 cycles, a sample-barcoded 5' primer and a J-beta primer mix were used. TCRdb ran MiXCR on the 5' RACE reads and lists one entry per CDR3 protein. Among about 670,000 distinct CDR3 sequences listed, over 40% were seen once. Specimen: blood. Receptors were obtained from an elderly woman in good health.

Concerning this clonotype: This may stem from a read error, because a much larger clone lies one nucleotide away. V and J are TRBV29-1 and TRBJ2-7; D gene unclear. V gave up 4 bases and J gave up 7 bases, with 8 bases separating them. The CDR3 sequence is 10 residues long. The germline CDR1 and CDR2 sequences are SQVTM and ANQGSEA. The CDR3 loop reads CSVGWDEQYF. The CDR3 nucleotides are TGCAGCGTTGGATGGGATGAGCAGTACTTC.

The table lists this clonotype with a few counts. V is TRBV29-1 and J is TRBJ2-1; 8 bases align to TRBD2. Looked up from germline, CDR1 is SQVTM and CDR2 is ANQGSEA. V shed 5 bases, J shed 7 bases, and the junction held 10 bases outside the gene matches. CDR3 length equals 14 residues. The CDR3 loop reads CSVPGGAVGNEQFF. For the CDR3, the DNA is TGCAGCGTTCCGGGGGGGGCCGTGGGGAATGAGCAGTTCTTC.

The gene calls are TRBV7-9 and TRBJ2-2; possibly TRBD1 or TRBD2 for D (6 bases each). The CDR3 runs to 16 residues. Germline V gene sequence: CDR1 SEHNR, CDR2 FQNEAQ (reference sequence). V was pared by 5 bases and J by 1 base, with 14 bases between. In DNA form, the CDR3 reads TGTGCCAGCAGCAACCGGGGGCGCTTGAACACCGGGGAGCTGTTTTTT. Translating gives CASSNRGRLNTGELFF. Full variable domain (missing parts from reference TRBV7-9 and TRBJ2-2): DTGVSQNPRHKITKRGQNVTFRCDPISEHNRLYWYRQTLGQGPEFLTYFQNEAQLEKSRLLSDRFSAERPKGSFSTLEIQRTEQGDSAMYLCASSNRGRLNTGELFFGEGSRLTVL.

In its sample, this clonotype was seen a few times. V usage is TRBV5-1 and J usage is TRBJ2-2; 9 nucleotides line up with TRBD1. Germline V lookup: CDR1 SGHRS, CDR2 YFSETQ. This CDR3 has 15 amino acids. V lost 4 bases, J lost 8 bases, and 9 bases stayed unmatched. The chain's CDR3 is CASSRPDRGEGELFF. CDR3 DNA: TGCGCCAGCAGCCGCCCCGACAGGGGGGAAGGGGAGCTGTTTTTT.

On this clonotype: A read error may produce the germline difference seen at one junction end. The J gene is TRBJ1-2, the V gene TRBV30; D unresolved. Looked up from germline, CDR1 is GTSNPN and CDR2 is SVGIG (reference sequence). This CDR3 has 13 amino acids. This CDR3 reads CAWDTSSFYVYTF. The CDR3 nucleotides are TGTGCCTGGGACACCTCGTCTTTCTATGTCTACACCTTC.

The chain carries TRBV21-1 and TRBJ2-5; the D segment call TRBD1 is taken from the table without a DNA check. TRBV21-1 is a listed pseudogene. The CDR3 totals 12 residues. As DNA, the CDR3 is TGTGCCAGCAGCAAAGTACCGGGACACGTCTACTTC. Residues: CASSKVPGHVYF.

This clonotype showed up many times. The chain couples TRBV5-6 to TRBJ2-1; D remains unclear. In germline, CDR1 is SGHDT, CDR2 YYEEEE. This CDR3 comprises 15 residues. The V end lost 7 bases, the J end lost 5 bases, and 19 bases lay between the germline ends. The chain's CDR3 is CASGPLERNDNEQFF. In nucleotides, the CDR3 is TGTGCCAGCGGACCCCTGGAACGGAACGACAATGAGCAGTTCTTC.

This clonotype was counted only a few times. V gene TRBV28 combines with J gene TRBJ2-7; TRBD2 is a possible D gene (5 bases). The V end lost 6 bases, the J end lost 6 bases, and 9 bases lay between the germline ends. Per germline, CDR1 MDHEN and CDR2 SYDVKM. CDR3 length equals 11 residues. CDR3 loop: CASRWECEQYF. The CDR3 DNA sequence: TGTGCCAGCAGGTGGGAGTGCGAGCAGTACTTC.

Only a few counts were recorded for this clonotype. CDR3: CASSYTNTEAFF. For the CDR3, the DNA is TGTGCCAGCAGTTATACAAACACTGAAGCTTTCTTT. The chain carries TRBV6-2 or TRBV6-3 and TRBJ1-1; D not resolved. The V and J ends lost 3 bases and 2 bases respectively, with 4 bases between them. This CDR3 is 12 amino acids long. Germline-derived CDR1 and CDR2 are MNHEY and SVGEGT.

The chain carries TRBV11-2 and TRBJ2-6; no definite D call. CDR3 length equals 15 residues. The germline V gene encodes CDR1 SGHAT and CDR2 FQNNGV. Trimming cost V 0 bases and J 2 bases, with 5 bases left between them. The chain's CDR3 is CASSLDPAGANVLTF. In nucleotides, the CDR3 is TGTGCCAGCAGCTTAGACCCGGCTGGGGCCAACGTCCTGACTTTC.

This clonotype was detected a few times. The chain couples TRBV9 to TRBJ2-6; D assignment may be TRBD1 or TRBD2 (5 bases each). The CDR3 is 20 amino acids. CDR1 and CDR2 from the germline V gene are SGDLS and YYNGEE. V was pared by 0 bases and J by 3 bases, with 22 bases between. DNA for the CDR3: TGTGCCAGCAGCGTAGCTACAAGTTTGGGACGGGGAAGTGGGGCCAACGTCCTGACTTTC. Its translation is CASSVATSLGRGSGANVLTF.

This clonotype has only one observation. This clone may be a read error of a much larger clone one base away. The CDR3 DNA reads as TGTGCCAGCAGTTTAATCGCCGGGACAGGGTATTCCGAGCAGTACTTC. Amino acid sequence: CASSLIAGTGYSEQYF. The chain joins TRBV12-3 or TRBV12-4 to TRBJ2-5, with 9 bases aligning to TRBD1. The J call is in doubt because the DNA end fits TRBJ2-7 better. The CDR3 contains 16 residues.

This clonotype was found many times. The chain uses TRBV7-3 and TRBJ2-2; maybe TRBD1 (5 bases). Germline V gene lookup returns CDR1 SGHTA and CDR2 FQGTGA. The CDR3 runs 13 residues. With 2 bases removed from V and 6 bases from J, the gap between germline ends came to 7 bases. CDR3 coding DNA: TGTGCCAGCAGCTTACAGGGTTCCGGGGAGCTGTTTTTT. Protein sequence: CASSLQGSGELFF. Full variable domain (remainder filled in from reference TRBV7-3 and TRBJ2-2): GAGVSQTPSNKVTEKGKYVELRCDPISGHTALYWYRQSLGQGPEFLIYFQGTGAADDSGLPNDRFFAVRPEGSVSTLKIQRTERGDSAVYLCASSLQGSGELFFGEGSRLTVL.

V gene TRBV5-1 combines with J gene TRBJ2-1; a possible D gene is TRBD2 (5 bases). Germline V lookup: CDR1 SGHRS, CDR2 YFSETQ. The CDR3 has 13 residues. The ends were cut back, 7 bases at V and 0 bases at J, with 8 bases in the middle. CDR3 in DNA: TGCGCCAGCCGACTACCCTCCTACAATGAGCAGTTCTTC. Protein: CASRLPSYNEQFF.

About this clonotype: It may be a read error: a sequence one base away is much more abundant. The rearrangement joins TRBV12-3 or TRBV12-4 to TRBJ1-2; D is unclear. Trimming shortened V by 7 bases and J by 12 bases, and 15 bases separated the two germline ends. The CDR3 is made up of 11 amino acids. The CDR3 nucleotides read TGTGCCAGCAATGGAGGCAAGGGCCACACCTTC. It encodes CASNGGKGHTF.

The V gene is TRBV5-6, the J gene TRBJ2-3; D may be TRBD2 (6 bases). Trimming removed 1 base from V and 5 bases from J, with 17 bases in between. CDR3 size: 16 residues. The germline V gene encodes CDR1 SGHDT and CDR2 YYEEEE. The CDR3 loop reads CASSLQLATGGDTQYF. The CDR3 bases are TGTGCCAGCAGCTTGCAACTAGCTACTGGAGGAGATACGCAGTATTTT.

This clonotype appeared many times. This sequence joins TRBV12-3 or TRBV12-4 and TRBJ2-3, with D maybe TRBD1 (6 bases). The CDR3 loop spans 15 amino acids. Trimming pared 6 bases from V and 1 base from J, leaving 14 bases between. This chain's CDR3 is CASSSLYRGTDTQYF. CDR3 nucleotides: TGTGCCAGCAGCTCCCTTTACAGGGGCACAGATACGCAGTATTTT.

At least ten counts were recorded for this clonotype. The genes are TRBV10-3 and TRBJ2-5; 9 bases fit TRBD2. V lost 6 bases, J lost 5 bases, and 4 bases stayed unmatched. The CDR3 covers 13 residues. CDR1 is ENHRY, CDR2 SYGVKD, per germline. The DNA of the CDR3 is TGTGCCATCAGAGGGACTAGCAGGGAGACCCAGTACTTC. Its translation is CAIRGTSRETQYF.

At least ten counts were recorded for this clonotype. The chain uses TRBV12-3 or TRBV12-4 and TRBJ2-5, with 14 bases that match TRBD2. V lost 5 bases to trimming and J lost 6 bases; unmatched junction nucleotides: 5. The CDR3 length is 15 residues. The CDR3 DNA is TGTGCCAGCAGTCGGGGGACTAGCGGGAGTCAGACCCAGTACTTC. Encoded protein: CASSRGTSGSQTQYF.